The present TCR beta chain was sequenced within a study of cytomegalovirus exposure and HLA in healthy donors. Overall study results and limits: In most subjects, TCR beta sequences reportedly gave accurate predictions of HLA-A and HLA-B alleles. In a later analysis, parvovirus B19, influenza, CMV and Epstein-Barr virus appeared linked to several top co-occurrence clusters. With high specificity and sensitivity, the classifier reportedly diagnosed cytomegalovirus status.

The V end was cut by 0 bases, the J end by 3 bases, with 13 bases between. This CDR3 region has 15 residues. With 60 Vbeta and 13 Jbeta primers, the PCR was carried out. The protocol was immunoSEQ multiplex PCR, while the TCRdb copy is restricted to in-frame clones and leaves out a portion. The sample holds about 130,000 clones, about four fifths seen once. This clone was detected once. The antigen is undetermined. The sequence was collected from a man between 25 and 39 years old in good health. The sample was PBMCs. The chain has TRBV5-3 and TRBJ2-7; no clear D. TRBV5-3 is known as an ORF, though its function is uncertain. CDR3 amino acids: CARSLAGEKDYEQYF. As DNA, the CDR3 is TGTGCCAGAAGCTTGGCCGGAGAGAAAGACTACGAGCAGTACTTC.